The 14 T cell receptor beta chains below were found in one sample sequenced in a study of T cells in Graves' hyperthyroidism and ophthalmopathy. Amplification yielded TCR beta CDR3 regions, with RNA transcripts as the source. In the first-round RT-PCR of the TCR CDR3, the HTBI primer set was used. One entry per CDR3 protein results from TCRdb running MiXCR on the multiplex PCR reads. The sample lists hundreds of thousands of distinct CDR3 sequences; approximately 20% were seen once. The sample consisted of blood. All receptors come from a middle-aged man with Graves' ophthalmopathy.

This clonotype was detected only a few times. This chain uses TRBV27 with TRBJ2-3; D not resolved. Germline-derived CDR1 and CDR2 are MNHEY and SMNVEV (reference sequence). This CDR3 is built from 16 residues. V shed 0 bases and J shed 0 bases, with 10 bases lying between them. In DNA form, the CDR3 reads TGTGCCAGCAGTTTATCTCCAGGATTTAGCACAGATACGCAGTATTTT. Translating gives CASSLSPGFSTDTQYF.

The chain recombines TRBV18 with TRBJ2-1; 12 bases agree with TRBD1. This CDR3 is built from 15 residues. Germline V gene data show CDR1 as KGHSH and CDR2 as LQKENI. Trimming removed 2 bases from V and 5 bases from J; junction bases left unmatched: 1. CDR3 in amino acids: CASSPGTGGHNEQFF. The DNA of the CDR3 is TGTGCCAGCTCACCAGGGACAGGGGGCCACAATGAGCAGTTCTTC.

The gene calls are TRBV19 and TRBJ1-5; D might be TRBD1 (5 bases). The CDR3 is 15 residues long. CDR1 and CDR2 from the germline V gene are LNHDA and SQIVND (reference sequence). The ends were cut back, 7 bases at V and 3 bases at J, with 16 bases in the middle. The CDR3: CASMISGGINQPQHF. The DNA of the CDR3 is TGTGCCAGTATGATTTCTGGGGGGATCAATCAGCCCCAGCATTTT.

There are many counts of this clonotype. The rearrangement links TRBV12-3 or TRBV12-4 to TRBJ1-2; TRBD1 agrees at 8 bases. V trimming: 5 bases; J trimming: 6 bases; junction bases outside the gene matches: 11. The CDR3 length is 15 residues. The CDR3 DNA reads TGTGCCAGCAGTCCCCTCCCGACAGGGGTTAATGGCTACACCTTC. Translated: CASSPLPTGVNGYTF.

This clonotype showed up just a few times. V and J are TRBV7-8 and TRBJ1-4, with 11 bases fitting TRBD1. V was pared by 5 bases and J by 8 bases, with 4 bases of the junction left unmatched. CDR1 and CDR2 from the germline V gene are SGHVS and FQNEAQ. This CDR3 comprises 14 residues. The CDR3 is CASSRDRGSEKLFF. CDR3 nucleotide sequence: TGTGCCAGCAGCAGGGACAGGGGGAGCGAAAAACTGTTTTTT. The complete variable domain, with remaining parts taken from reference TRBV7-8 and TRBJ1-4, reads GAGVSQSPRYKVAKRGQDVALRCDPISGHVSLFWYQQALGQGPEFLTYFQNEAQLDKSGLPSDRFFAERPEGSVSTLKIQRTQQEDSAVYLCASSRDRGSEKLFFGSGTQLSVL.

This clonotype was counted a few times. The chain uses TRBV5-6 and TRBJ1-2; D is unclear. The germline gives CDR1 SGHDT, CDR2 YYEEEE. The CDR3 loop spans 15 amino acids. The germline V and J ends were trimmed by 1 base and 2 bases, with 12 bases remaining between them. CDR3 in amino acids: CASSLTRVTNYGYTF. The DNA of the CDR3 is TGTGCCAGCAGCTTGACTAGGGTGACGAACTATGGCTACACCTTC. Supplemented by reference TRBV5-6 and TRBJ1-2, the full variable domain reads DAGVTQSPTHLIKTRGQQVTLRCSPKSGHDTVSWYQQALGQGPQFIFQYYEEEERQRGNFPDRFSGHQFPNYSSELNVNALLLGDSALYLCASSLTRVTNYGYTFGSGTRLTVV.

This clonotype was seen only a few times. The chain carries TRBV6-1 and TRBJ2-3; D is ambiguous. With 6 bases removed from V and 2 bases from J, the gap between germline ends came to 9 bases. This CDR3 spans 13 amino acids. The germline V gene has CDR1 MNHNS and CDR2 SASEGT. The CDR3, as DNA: TGTGCCAGCAGGATAAAATCCACAGATACGCAGTATTTT. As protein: CASRIKSTDTQYF.

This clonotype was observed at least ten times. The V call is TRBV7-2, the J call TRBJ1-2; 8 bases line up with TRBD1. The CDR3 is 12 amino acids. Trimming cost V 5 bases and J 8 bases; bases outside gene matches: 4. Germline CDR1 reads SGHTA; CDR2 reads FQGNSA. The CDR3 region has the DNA TGTGCCAGCAGCAGGGACAGGAGCGGCTACACCTTC. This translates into CASSRDRSGYTF.

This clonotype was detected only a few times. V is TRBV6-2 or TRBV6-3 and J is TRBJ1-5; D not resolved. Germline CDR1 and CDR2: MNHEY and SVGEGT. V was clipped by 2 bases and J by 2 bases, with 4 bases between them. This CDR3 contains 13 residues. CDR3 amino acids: CASSYPGNQPQHF. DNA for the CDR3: TGTGCCAGCAGTTACCCGGGCAATCAGCCCCAGCATTTT.

DNA of the CDR3: TGTGCCAGCAGCCCTCCCACGGCCGGGGGGCAGGTCTACGAGCAGTACTTC. Translation: CASSPPTAGGQVYEQYF. This chain uses TRBV6-1 with TRBJ2-7; tentatively, D is TRBD2 (7 bases). The CDR3 consists of 17 residues. The V gene's germline CDR1 is MNHNS and CDR2 SASEGT. The V end was cut by 6 bases, the J end by 3 bases, with 24 bases between.

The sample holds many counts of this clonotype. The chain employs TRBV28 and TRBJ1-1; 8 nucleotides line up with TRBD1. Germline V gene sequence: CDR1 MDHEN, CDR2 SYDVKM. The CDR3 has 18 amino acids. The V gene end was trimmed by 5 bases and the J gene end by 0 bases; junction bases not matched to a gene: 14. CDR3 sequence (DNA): TGTGCCAGCAGTCCATTATCCGGGACAGGCTCATTGAACACTGAAGCTTTCTTT. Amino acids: CASSPLSGTGSLNTEAFF. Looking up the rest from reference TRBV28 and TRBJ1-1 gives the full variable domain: DVKVTQSSRYLVKRTGEKVFLECVQDMDHENMFWYRQDPGLGLRLIYFSYDVKMKEKGDIPEGYSVSREKKERFSLILESASTNQTSMYLCASSPLSGTGSLNTEAFFGQGTRLTVV.

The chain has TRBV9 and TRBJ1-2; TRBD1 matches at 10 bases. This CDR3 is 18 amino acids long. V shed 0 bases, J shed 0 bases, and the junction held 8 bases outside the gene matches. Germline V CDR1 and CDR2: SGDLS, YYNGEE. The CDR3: CASSVDIVGTGANYGYTF. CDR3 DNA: TGTGCCAGCAGCGTAGACATTGTTGGGACAGGGGCTAACTATGGCTACACCTTC.

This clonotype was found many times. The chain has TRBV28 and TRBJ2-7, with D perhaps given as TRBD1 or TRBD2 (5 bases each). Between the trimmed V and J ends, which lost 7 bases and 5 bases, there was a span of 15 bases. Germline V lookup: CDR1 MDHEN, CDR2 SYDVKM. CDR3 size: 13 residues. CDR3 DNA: TGTGCCAGCAAAGGCAGGGAGAGAGACGAGCAGTACTTC. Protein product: CASKGRERDEQYF.

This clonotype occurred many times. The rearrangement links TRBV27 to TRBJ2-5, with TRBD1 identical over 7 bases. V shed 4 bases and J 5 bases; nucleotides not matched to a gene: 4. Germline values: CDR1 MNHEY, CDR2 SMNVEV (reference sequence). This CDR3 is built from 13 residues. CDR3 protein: CASSWTGGETQYF. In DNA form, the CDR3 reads TGTGCCAGCAGTTGGACAGGTGGGGAGACCCAGTACTTC.